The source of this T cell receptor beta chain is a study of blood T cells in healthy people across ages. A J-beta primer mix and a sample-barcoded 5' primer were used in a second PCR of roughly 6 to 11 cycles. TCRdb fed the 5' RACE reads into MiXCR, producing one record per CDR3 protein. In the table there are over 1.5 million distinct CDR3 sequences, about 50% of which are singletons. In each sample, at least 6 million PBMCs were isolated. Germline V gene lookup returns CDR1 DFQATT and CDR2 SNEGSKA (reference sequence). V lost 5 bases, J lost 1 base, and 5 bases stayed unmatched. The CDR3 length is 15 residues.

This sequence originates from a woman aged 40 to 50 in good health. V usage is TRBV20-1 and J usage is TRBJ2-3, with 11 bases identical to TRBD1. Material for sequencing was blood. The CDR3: CSAPRTGGGTDTQYF. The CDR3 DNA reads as TGCAGTGCTCCTAGGACAGGGGGCGGCACAGATACGCAGTATTTT.